This TCR beta chain was recorded in a study of CD8 T cells in ankylosing spondylitis. Quantitative barcoded 5'-RACE was used to prepare TCR beta libraries. TCRdb processed the 5' RACE reads anew with MiXCR; each CDR3 protein has one entry. This table has about 310,000 distinct CDR3 sequences, around 21% appearing once. This CDR3 region has 12 residues. The V gene's germline CDR1 is MNHNS and CDR2 SASEGT. V was shortened by 9 bases and J by 5 bases, with 11 bases between the two germline ends. Notes on the study in general: Reactive arthritis synovial fluid and blood previously showed some of these motif variants.

Comment on this clonotype: No antigen is known for it.

This chain links TRBV6-1 with TRBJ1-5, with D unclear. Material: blood, either unsorted or a sorted T cell fraction (not recorded which). The TCR sequence derives from a female donor with ankylosing spondylitis or in good health (not recorded which). The CDR3 loop reads CASGTWDQPQHF. The CDR3 DNA sequence: TGTGCCAGTGGTACCTGGGATCAGCCCCAGCATTTT.